This is a list of T cell receptor beta chains from one sample in a study of blood T cell repertoires in COVID-19. TCRdb's table, derived via immunoSEQ multiplex PCR, lists solely in-frame clones and lacks some. The sample lists 250,000 to 400,000 clones, around nine tenths occurring once. Sequencing was performed on PBMCs or T cells enriched from blood (not recorded which). All receptors come from a man aged 55 to 70 who had recovered from COVID-19. Each CDR3 is given with its conserved first and last residue. The D gene is left open where the match is weak. The listing skips clone size in some rows; elsewhere it reads once, few, many or a size class.

TRBV7-9	-	TRBJ2-7	-	TGTGCCAGCAGCCCCGGGGACATAACGGGAGGATGGGAGCAGTACTTC	CASSPGDITGGWEQYF
TRBV24-1	-	TRBJ2-1	TRBD2	TGTGCCACCAGTTTAGCGGGAGGGCCCCACAATGAGCAGTTCTTC	CATSLAGGPHNEQFF
TRBV21-1	-	TRBJ1-2	-	TGTGCCAGCAGCAAACAAAGGGGGCGAGGCTACACCTTC	CASSKQRGRGYTF
TRBV11-2	-	TRBJ2-4	TRBD2	TGTGCCAGCAGCTTAGAGCGGCTAGCGGGGTTAGCCAAAAACATTCAGTACTTC	CASSLERLAGLAKNIQYF
TRBV10-1	-	TRBJ1-5	TRBD1	TGCGCCAGCAGTGAGTCAGGGGGCCATCAGCCCCAGCATTTT	CASSESGGHQPQHF
TRBV24-1	few	TRBJ2-5	-	TGTGCCACCAGTGAATACAGGAAAGAGACCCAGTACTTC	CATSEYRKETQYF
TRBV2	-	TRBJ1-5	-	TGTGCCAGCAGTGACCCCGGGGGCAATCAGCCCCAGCATTTT	CASSDPGGNQPQHF
TRBV24-1	-	TRBJ2-3	-	TGTGCCACCAGTGATACAGGGACAGATACGCAGTATTTT	CATSDTGTDTQYF
TRBV2	-	TRBJ1-6	-	TGTGCCAGCAGTACAGGGCAGGCTGTGAATTCACCCCTCCACTTT	CASSTGQAVNSPLHF
TRBV19	-	TRBJ1-5	TRBD1	TGTGCCAGTAGTTCCCAGGGGGCGCAGGATCAGCCCCAGCATTTT	CASSSQGAQDQPQHF
TRBV4-1	once	TRBJ1-1	-	TGCGCCAGCAACCCCGAGGAAGGGGGCACTGAAGCTTTCTTT	CASNPEEGGTEAFF
TRBV29-1	-	TRBJ1-5	-	TGCAGCGTCGGGATTAACAATCAGCCCCAGCATTTT	CSVGINNQPQHF
TRBV5-8	-	TRBJ1-1	-	TGTGCCAGCAGACCCGGCCCGGGAACGAACACTGAAGCTTTCTTT	CASRPGPGTNTEAFF
TRBV28	-	TRBJ1-1	TRBD1	TGTGCCAGCAGCCCTCGGACAGGGGTGAACACTGAAGCTTTCTTT	CASSPRTGVNTEAFF
TRBV24-1	-	TRBJ2-1	-	TGTGCCACCAGTGATGGAGGCCGCGGCGGTGAGCAGTTCTTC	CATSDGGRGGEQFF
TRBV10-2	-	TRBJ2-2	-	TGCGCCAGCAGTGCACAGGGATATGACACCGGGGAGCTGTTTTTT	CASSAQGYDTGELFF
TRBV7-3	-	TRBJ1-5	-	TGTGCCAGCAGCAAACCTAAGCCAGCAGGGCTTTCTTCAGCCCAGCATTTT	CASSKPKPAGLSSAQHF
TRBV29-1	-	TRBJ2-4	-	TGCAGCGTTGAAGTTAACCACTTAGCCAAAAACATTCAGTACTTC	CSVEVNHLAKNIQYF
TRBV7-2	-	TRBJ2-7	TRBD1	TGTGCCAGCAGCCGCTTGGGGACAGCTTACGAGCAGTACTTC	CASSRLGTAYEQYF
TRBV5-1	-	TRBJ2-5	-	TGCGCCAGCAGCTTGACCCCTCAGGAGACCCAGTACTTC	CASSLTPQETQYF
TRBV9	-	TRBJ2-7	-	TGTGCCGAGCGGGTGAAAGGCTACGAGCAGTACTTC	CAERVKGYEQYF
TRBV6-5	-	TRBJ2-7	-	TGTGCCAGCAGTTACAGCCGGGAAGTTAACGAGCAGTACTTC	CASSYSREVNEQYF
TRBV12-3/TRBV12-4	-	TRBJ1-2	-	TGTGCCAGCAGTTTAGAAACAGCCTATGGCTACACCTTC	CASSLETAYGYTF
TRBV27	-	TRBJ2-2	TRBD1	TGTGCCAGCAGTTTTTCGGACAGGGGGCGATATGTGACCGGGGAGCTGTTTTTT	CASSFSDRGRYVTGELFF
TRBV6-2/TRBV6-3	-	TRBJ2-7	TRBD2	TGTGCCAGCAGTTACGTAGCGGGAGGGCCGAATTCATACGAGCAGTACTTC	CASSYVAGGPNSYEQYF
TRBV5-6	-	TRBJ2-7	TRBD1	TGTGCCAGCAGCAACCAGGACAGGGTGGCCTACGAGCAGTACTTC	CASSNQDRVAYEQYF
TRBV7-9	-	TRBJ1-2	-	TGTGCCAGCAGCTGGGGGACAAGCTATGGCTACACCTTC	CASSWGTSYGYTF
TRBV11-2	-	TRBJ2-4	-	TGTGCCAGCAGCTTGGCGGGCATTCAGTACTTC	CASSLAGIQYF
TRBV18	-	TRBJ2-1	TRBD2	TGTGCCAGCTCACGGACTAGTATCGATGAGCAGTTCTTC	CASSRTSIDEQFF
TRBV7-8	-	TRBJ1-5	-	TGTGCCAGCAGCTTAGTAGACGGACAGTCGTTGAGAGGTGTCAATCAGCCCCAGCATTTT	CASSLVDGQSLRGVNQPQHF
TRBV7-9	-	TRBJ2-1	TRBD1	TGTGCCAGCAGCTTACGAGTCTCAGGGGGCAATGAGCAGTTCTTC	CASSLRVSGGNEQFF
TRBV5-1	-	TRBJ2-5	-	TGCGCCAGCAGCTTGGAGGGCAGGGAAGGAGAGACCCAGTACTTC	CASSLEGREGETQYF
TRBV7-3	-	TRBJ1-6	TRBD1	TGTGCCAGCAGCCAGGACAGGGTCAATTCACCCCTCCACTTT	CASSQDRVNSPLHF
TRBV3-1/TRBV3-2	once	TRBJ1-1	TRBD1	TGTGCCAGCAGCCAAGACGAGGGCAGGGGGAAGAACACTGAAGCTTTCTTT	CASSQDEGRGKNTEAFF
TRBV28	-	TRBJ2-3	-	TGTGCCAGCAGTTTAGTAGGTTTGACCGCCGGGGGAGATACGCAGTATTTT	CASSLVGLTAGGDTQYF
TRBV3-1/TRBV3-2	-	TRBJ1-2	-	TGTGCCAGCAGCCAGGGGAAAGGAGGACCATTTAACTATGGCTACACCTTC	CASSQGKGGPFNYGYTF
TRBV18	-	TRBJ1-3	-	TGTGCCAGCTCACCAATATCTTCTCGGGGAAGAAACACCATATATTTT	CASSPISSRGRNTIYF
TRBV5-1	-	TRBJ2-1	-	TGCGCCAGCAGCGGTCATGGGGCGGGGCCCTACAATGAGCAGTTCTTC	CASSGHGAGPYNEQFF
TRBV6-5	-	TRBJ1-2	-	TGTGCCAGCAGTTACTCGAACCAGGGGAGTTATGGCTACACCTTC	CASSYSNQGSYGYTF
TRBV4-3	-	TRBJ2-7	TRBD2	TGCGCCAGCAGCCCGGGACTAGCGGGCCTGTACGAGCAGTACTTC	CASSPGLAGLYEQYF
TRBV5-1	-	TRBJ2-7	-	TGCGCCAGCACTCCTTCTCCAGGGTGGGATAGCGAGCAGTACTTC	CASTPSPGWDSEQYF
TRBV5-1	-	TRBJ2-1	-	TGCGCCAGCAGCTTGGGGGCCCTGTCGGATGAGCAGTTCTTC	CASSLGALSDEQFF
TRBV3-1/TRBV3-2	-	TRBJ2-7	TRBD1	TGTGCCAGCAGCCACTTCAGGGGGCCCGAGCAGTACTTC	CASSHFRGPEQYF
TRBV4-1	-	TRBJ2-1	-	TGCGCCAGCAGCCAAACCGGGACACCCGATGAGGGGCAGTTCTTC	CASSQTGTPDEGQFF
TRBV5-1	-	TRBJ1-4	-	TGCGCCAGCAGCTTGGGGGGGCTCAATGAAAAACTGTTTTTT	CASSLGGLNEKLFF
TRBV7-2	-	TRBJ1-1	-	TGTGCCAGCAGCTTAGGATCACAAATGAACACTGAAGCTTTCTTT	CASSLGSQMNTEAFF
TRBV19	once	TRBJ1-1	-	TGTGCCAGTAAACGTGGAGCAGGGATGAACACTGAAGCTTTCTTT	CASKRGAGMNTEAFF
TRBV24-1	-	TRBJ2-7	TRBD2	TGTGCCACCAGTGAGGGCGGGAGAAGAGGCTACGAGCAGTACTTC	CATSEGGRRGYEQYF
TRBV7-9	-	TRBJ1-3	TRBD1	TGTGCCAGCAGCCCTACGGGACAGGGAAACACCATATATTTT	CASSPTGQGNTIYF
TRBV7-3	-	TRBJ2-1	TRBD2	TGTGCCAGCAGCCTAGTCGCGGCGGGAGGGGATGAGCAGTTCTTC	CASSLVAAGGDEQFF
TRBV4-3	-	TRBJ1-6	TRBD1	TGCGCCAGCAGCCTCTACGGGACAGATAATTCACCCCTCCACTTT	CASSLYGTDNSPLHF
TRBV5-1	-	TRBJ1-2	-	TGCGCCAGCAGCTTGGATCCAGGAGGCTATGGCTACACCTTC	CASSLDPGGYGYTF
TRBV11-2	-	TRBJ2-7	TRBD1	TGTGCCAGCAGCTTGGACAGGGCCCAATCCTACGAGCAGTACTTC	CASSLDRAQSYEQYF
TRBV14	-	TRBJ2-7	TRBD2	TGTGCCAGCAGCCTCAATATGGCAGTCAAACTAGCGGGGCCCTACGAGCAGTACTTC	CASSLNMAVKLAGPYEQYF
TRBV20-1	-	TRBJ1-1	TRBD1	TGCAGTGCTAACAGGGGAGGTGAAGCTTTCTTT	CSANRGGEAFF
TRBV7-9	-	TRBJ1-1	TRBD1	TGTGCCAGCAGCTTAACAGGGGTCGCTGAAGCTTTCTTT	CASSLTGVAEAFF
TRBV2	-	TRBJ1-3	TRBD1	TGTGCCAGCAGTTTGGGGACAGACTCTGGAAACACCATATATTTT	CASSLGTDSGNTIYF
TRBV2	-	TRBJ2-3	TRBD1	TGTGCCAGCAGTGAATACCAGACAGGGGTCACAGATACGCAGTATTTT	CASSEYQTGVTDTQYF